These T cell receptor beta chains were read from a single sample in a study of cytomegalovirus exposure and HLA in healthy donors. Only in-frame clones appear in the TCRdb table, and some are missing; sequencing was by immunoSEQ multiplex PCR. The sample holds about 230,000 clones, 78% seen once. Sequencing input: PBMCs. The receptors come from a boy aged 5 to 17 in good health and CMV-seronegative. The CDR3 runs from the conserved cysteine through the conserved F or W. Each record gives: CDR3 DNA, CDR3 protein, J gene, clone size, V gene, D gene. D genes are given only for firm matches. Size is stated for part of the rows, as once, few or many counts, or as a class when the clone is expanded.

CDR3nt: TGCGCCAGCAGCCAAGATCTGGGACAGGGTGGAGAGACCCAGTACTTC; CDR3aa: CASSQDLGQGGETQYF; j_gene: TRBJ2-5; abundance: -; v_gene: TRBV4-1; d_gene: TRBD1
CDR3nt: TGTGCCAGCAGCCAAGATCGGGGGTTCGGCTATGGCTACACCTTC; CDR3aa: CASSQDRGFGYGYTF; j_gene: TRBJ1-2; abundance: -; v_gene: TRBV14; d_gene: -
CDR3nt: TGTGCCAGCAGTTACACCCCGGGACAGGGGTGTTCGGCTTTCTTT; CDR3aa: CASSYTPGQGCSAFF; j_gene: TRBJ1-1; abundance: -; v_gene: TRBV6-5; d_gene: TRBD1
CDR3nt: TGTGCCAGCAGCTTTGAAGGACTAGCGGGGGGGAACAACTCCTACGAGCAGTACTTC; CDR3aa: CASSFEGLAGGNNSYEQYF; j_gene: TRBJ2-7; abundance: -; v_gene: TRBV12-1; d_gene: -
CDR3nt: TGTGCCAGCAGCACTCGGGGACAGGGGTTTGAAGCTTTCTTT; CDR3aa: CASSTRGQGFEAFF; j_gene: TRBJ1-1; abundance: -; v_gene: TRBV7-2; d_gene: TRBD1
CDR3nt: TGTGCCAGCAGCCCCCGGACAGGGGGGAATGAGCAGTTCTTC; CDR3aa: CASSPRTGGNEQFF; j_gene: TRBJ2-1; abundance: -; v_gene: TRBV4-2; d_gene: TRBD1
CDR3nt: TGTGCCAGCAGCGTAGGGGGAGGCCCAAACACCGGGGAGCTGTTTTTT; CDR3aa: CASSVGGGPNTGELFF; j_gene: TRBJ2-2; abundance: -; v_gene: TRBV9; d_gene: -
CDR3nt: TGCAGCGTGCTGGGACAGGCTAATCACGAGCAGTACTTC; CDR3aa: CSVLGQANHEQYF; j_gene: TRBJ2-7; abundance: -; v_gene: TRBV29-1; d_gene: TRBD1
CDR3nt: TGTGCCAGCAACCGGGACAGGGAATACGAGCAGTACTTC; CDR3aa: CASNRDREYEQYF; j_gene: TRBJ2-7; abundance: -; v_gene: TRBV2; d_gene: TRBD1
CDR3nt: TGTGCCAGCAGCCCCGGTAGTCCCTACGAGCAGTACTTC; CDR3aa: CASSPGSPYEQYF; j_gene: TRBJ2-7; abundance: -; v_gene: TRBV4-2; d_gene: -
CDR3nt: TGCGCCAGCAGTGGATTACAGGGGGCCCTCCACTTT; CDR3aa: CASSGLQGALHF; j_gene: TRBJ1-6; abundance: -; v_gene: TRBV10-2; d_gene: TRBD1
CDR3nt: TGTGCCAGCAGCCCTCCCGGGACTAGCGGGTACAATGAGCAGTTCTTC; CDR3aa: CASSPPGTSGYNEQFF; j_gene: TRBJ2-1; abundance: -; v_gene: TRBV2; d_gene: TRBD2
CDR3nt: TGCGCCAGCAGCCCCCACAGGGGGCGGAACACTGAAGCTTTCTTT; CDR3aa: CASSPHRGRNTEAFF; j_gene: TRBJ1-1; abundance: -; v_gene: TRBV4-1; d_gene: TRBD1
CDR3nt: TGTGCCAGCAGCCAAGGCAGGAACACTGAAGCTTTCTTT; CDR3aa: CASSQGRNTEAFF; j_gene: TRBJ1-1; abundance: -; v_gene: TRBV4-2; d_gene: -
CDR3nt: TGTGCCAGCAGCTCTGACAGCTTCTCTGGAAACACCATATATTTT; CDR3aa: CASSSDSFSGNTIYF; j_gene: TRBJ1-3; abundance: -; v_gene: TRBV5-4; d_gene: -
CDR3nt: TGTGCCAGCAGTTGGGTAGCGGGGGCGCACAATGAGCAGTTCTTC; CDR3aa: CASSWVAGAHNEQFF; j_gene: TRBJ2-1; abundance: once; v_gene: TRBV5-6; d_gene: TRBD2
CDR3nt: TGTGCCACCAGCAGGGAAGGGACAGGGACGAACTATGGCTACACCTTC; CDR3aa: CATSREGTGTNYGYTF; j_gene: TRBJ1-2; abundance: -; v_gene: TRBV15; d_gene: TRBD1
CDR3nt: TGTGCCAGCAGCTTCTCGACAGGGTACATGAACACTGAAGCTTTCTTT; CDR3aa: CASSFSTGYMNTEAFF; j_gene: TRBJ1-1; abundance: -; v_gene: TRBV11-3; d_gene: TRBD1
CDR3nt: TGTGCCTGGAGTGTACACCCGTCCTATGGCTACACCTTC; CDR3aa: CAWSVHPSYGYTF; j_gene: TRBJ1-2; abundance: -; v_gene: TRBV30; d_gene: -
CDR3nt: TGTGCCAGCAGTCAGGCCCCAACCAGGGGCAATGAAAAACTGTTTTTT; CDR3aa: CASSQAPTRGNEKLFF; j_gene: TRBJ1-4; abundance: -; v_gene: TRBV6-6; d_gene: -
CDR3nt: TGTGCCAGCAGCCTCGCCACTAGCGGGGGGGCCAAAGCAGATACGCAGTATTTT; CDR3aa: CASSLATSGGAKADTQYF; j_gene: TRBJ2-3; abundance: -; v_gene: TRBV4-2; d_gene: TRBD2
CDR3nt: TGTGCCAGCAGCCAAGGACTAGCGGGGGCCTCCTACAATGAGCAGTTCTTC; CDR3aa: CASSQGLAGASYNEQFF; j_gene: TRBJ2-1; abundance: -; v_gene: TRBV4-2; d_gene: TRBD2
CDR3nt: TGTGCCAGCAGTTTGAGGGAGGGTAGGACGCAGTATTTT; CDR3aa: CASSLREGRTQYF; j_gene: TRBJ2-3; abundance: once; v_gene: TRBV27; d_gene: TRBD2
CDR3nt: TGTGCCAGCAGCAAAGAGACAGGGAAGGGGCCCGGGGAGCTGTTTTTT; CDR3aa: CASSKETGKGPGELFF; j_gene: TRBJ2-2; abundance: -; v_gene: TRBV21-1; d_gene: -
CDR3nt: TGTGCCAGCAGCAAACGACAGGGGTCGGGCTATGGCTACACCTTC; CDR3aa: CASSKRQGSGYGYTF; j_gene: TRBJ1-2; abundance: -; v_gene: TRBV11-3; d_gene: TRBD1
CDR3nt: TGTGCCAGCAATAGCGGGGGGCCCCCAGAGACCCAGTACTTC; CDR3aa: CASNSGGPPETQYF; j_gene: TRBJ2-5; abundance: -; v_gene: TRBV2; d_gene: TRBD2
CDR3nt: TGTGCCAGCAGTTACGCGACAGGGGGATTCAACATTCAGTACTTC; CDR3aa: CASSYATGGFNIQYF; j_gene: TRBJ2-4; abundance: -; v_gene: TRBV6-5; d_gene: TRBD1
CDR3nt: TGTGCCAGCAGCTTAGTCAGTCAAGAAGAGACCCAGTACTTC; CDR3aa: CASSLVSQEETQYF; j_gene: TRBJ2-5; abundance: -; v_gene: TRBV7-6; d_gene: -
CDR3nt: TGCGCCAGCAGTGAGGGCCGTGGAAACACCATATATTTT; CDR3aa: CASSEGRGNTIYF; j_gene: TRBJ1-3; abundance: -; v_gene: TRBV10-2; d_gene: -
CDR3nt: TGCGCCAGCAGCTTGGCTCCCGGGAGAGTCTCCGCCTACAATGAGCAGTTCTTC; CDR3aa: CASSLAPGRVSAYNEQFF; j_gene: TRBJ2-1; abundance: -; v_gene: TRBV5-1; d_gene: -
CDR3nt: TGTGCCAGCAGTGCGCAGACAGGGCGATCCTACGAGCAGTACTTC; CDR3aa: CASSAQTGRSYEQYF; j_gene: TRBJ2-7; abundance: -; v_gene: TRBV6-1; d_gene: TRBD1
CDR3nt: TGTGCCAGCAGCAAAGATTACAGGGGGGAAGCTTTCTTT; CDR3aa: CASSKDYRGEAFF; j_gene: TRBJ1-1; abundance: -; v_gene: TRBV6-1; d_gene: TRBD1
CDR3nt: TGTGCCAGCAGCCTGAGATTGTCTAGAAACACCATATATTTT; CDR3aa: CASSLRLSRNTIYF; j_gene: TRBJ1-3; abundance: once; v_gene: TRBV2; d_gene: -
CDR3nt: TGTGCCAGCAGTTTCGACTCCAACACCGGGGAGCTGTTTTTT; CDR3aa: CASSFDSNTGELFF; j_gene: TRBJ2-2; abundance: -; v_gene: TRBV27; d_gene: -
CDR3nt: TGTGCCAGCAGCTTGGGGGGACAAAGCTCCTATAATTCACCCCTCCACTTT; CDR3aa: CASSLGGQSSYNSPLHF; j_gene: TRBJ1-6; abundance: -; v_gene: TRBV5-4; d_gene: -
CDR3nt: TGTGCCAGCAGTGAGGGCAGGTTTAATGAAAAACTGTTTTTT; CDR3aa: CASSEGRFNEKLFF; j_gene: TRBJ1-4; abundance: -; v_gene: TRBV2; d_gene: -
CDR3nt: TGTGCCAGCAGTCACGGGAACACTGAAGCTTTCTTT; CDR3aa: CASSHGNTEAFF; j_gene: TRBJ1-1; abundance: -; v_gene: TRBV27; d_gene: -
CDR3nt: TGTGCCAGCAGCATCCAGACAGGAATCACTGAAGCTTTCTTT; CDR3aa: CASSIQTGITEAFF; j_gene: TRBJ1-1; abundance: -; v_gene: TRBV7-9; d_gene: -
CDR3nt: TGCGCCAGCAGCCCGGGATCCATGAACACTGAAGCTTTCTTT; CDR3aa: CASSPGSMNTEAFF; j_gene: TRBJ1-1; abundance: -; v_gene: TRBV5-1; d_gene: -
CDR3nt: TGTGCCAGCAGCGCCACAGGGGGCATAAGCAATCAGCCCCAGCATTTT; CDR3aa: CASSATGGISNQPQHF; j_gene: TRBJ1-5; abundance: few; v_gene: TRBV6-4; d_gene: TRBD1
CDR3nt: TGTGCCAGCAGCACCTACGGTGGCAGCGGGAGGATTTATGAGCAGTTCTTC; CDR3aa: CASSTYGGSGRIYEQFF; j_gene: TRBJ2-1; abundance: -; v_gene: TRBV7-9; d_gene: TRBD2